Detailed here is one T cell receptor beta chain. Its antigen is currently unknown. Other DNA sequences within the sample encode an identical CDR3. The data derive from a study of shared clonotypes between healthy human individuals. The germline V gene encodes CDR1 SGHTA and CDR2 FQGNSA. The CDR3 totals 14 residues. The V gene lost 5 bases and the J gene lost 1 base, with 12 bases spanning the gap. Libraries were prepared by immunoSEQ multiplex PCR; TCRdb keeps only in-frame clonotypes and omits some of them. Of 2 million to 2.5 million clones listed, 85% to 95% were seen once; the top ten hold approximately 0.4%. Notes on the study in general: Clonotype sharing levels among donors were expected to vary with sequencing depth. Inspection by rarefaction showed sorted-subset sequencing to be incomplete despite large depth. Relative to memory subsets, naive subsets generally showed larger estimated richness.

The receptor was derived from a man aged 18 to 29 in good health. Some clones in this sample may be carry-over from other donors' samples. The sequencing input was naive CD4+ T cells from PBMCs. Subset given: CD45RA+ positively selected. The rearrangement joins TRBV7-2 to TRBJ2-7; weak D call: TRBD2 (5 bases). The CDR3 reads CASSPSGASYEQYF. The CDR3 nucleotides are TGTGCCAGCAGCCCGAGCGGAGCGTCCTACGAGCAGTACTTC.